These 14 T cell receptor beta chains originate from one sample sequenced in a study of cytomegalovirus exposure and HLA in healthy donors. The PCR made use of 60 Vbeta and 13 Jbeta primers. Profiled with immunoSEQ multiplex PCR; TCRdb holds only in-frame clones, not every one. Of approximately 110,000 clones listed, 70% to 85% are singletons. Sequencing was carried out using PBMCs. The receptors were sampled from a woman in her 40s in good health and CMV-seropositive.

The chain recombines TRBV7-9 with TRBJ1-5, with 7 bases that match TRBD1. Germline V gene lookup returns CDR1 SEHNR and CDR2 FQNEAQ (reference sequence). The CDR3 runs to 15 residues. The J segment lost 3 bases and the V segment lost 6 bases, leaving 8 bases of the junction unmatched. The CDR3: CASSAGQDLNQPQHF. Written as DNA, the CDR3 is TGTGCCAGCAGTGCCGGACAGGATCTCAATCAGCCCCAGCATTTT.

V and J are TRBV6-5 and TRBJ2-2; 7 bases match TRBD2. The CDR3 totals 14 residues. Germline values: CDR1 MNHEY, CDR2 SVGAGI. Trimming removed 6 bases from V and 6 bases from J; junction bases left unmatched: 7. The CDR3 reads CASRRDYLPGELFF. The CDR3 DNA reads as TGTGCCAGCAGAAGGGACTACCTCCCCGGGGAGCTGTTTTTT.

The chain joins TRBV7-2 to TRBJ2-5, with 7 bases aligning to TRBD1. V trimming: 4 bases; J trimming: 5 bases; junction bases outside the gene matches: 7. This CDR3 region has 14 residues. Germline values: CDR1 SGHTA, CDR2 FQGNSA. CDR3 loop: CASSSQGVGETQYF. CDR3 nucleotide sequence: TGTGCCAGCAGCTCCCAGGGGGTAGGGGAGACCCAGTACTTC. The full variable domain, rest sourced from reference TRBV7-2 and TRBJ2-5, is GAGVSQSPSNKVTEKGKDVELRCDPISGHTALYWYRQSLGQGLEFLIYFQGNSAPDKSGLPSDRFSAERTGGSVSTLTIQRTQQEDSAVYLCASSSQGVGETQYFGPGTRLLVL.

The chain uses TRBV9 and TRBJ2-3; D is perhaps TRBD2 (5 bases). The CDR3 runs 16 residues. V was clipped by 3 bases and J by 0 bases, with 14 bases between them. Germline-derived CDR1 and CDR2 are SGDLS and YYNGEE. The CDR3, as DNA: TGTGCCAGCAGCGCCTCGCTGAGGACTAGCACAGATACGCAGTATTTT. It translates to CASSASLRTSTDTQYF.

This clone was detected only a few times. The rearrangement uses TRBV9 and TRBJ2-6, with D tentatively TRBD2 (5 bases). The CDR3 consists of 18 residues. Trimming removed 0 bases at V and 0 bases at J, with 13 bases between. Germline assignment: CDR1 SGDLS and CDR2 YYNGEE. The CDR3 DNA is TGTGCCAGCAGCGTAGGGGCGGGCAGTTTCTCTGGGGCCAACGTCCTGACTTTC. Translating it yields CASSVGAGSFSGANVLTF.

The gene calls are TRBV18 and TRBJ2-5, with 7 bases aligning to TRBD1. The CDR3 consists of 13 residues. CDR1 and CDR2 from the germline V gene are KGHSH and LQKENI. V lost 5 bases, J lost 2 bases, and 2 bases stayed unmatched. The CDR3 spells CASSTGAQETQYF. CDR3 DNA: TGTGCCAGCTCAACAGGGGCACAAGAGACCCAGTACTTC.

This chain connects TRBV6-1 to TRBJ1-5; D is perhaps TRBD1 (5 bases). The CDR3 is made up of 12 amino acids. Germline V gene sequence: CDR1 MNHNS, CDR2 SASEGT. Trimming removed 5 bases from V and 8 bases from J, with 10 bases in between. The CDR3 bases are TGTGCCAGCAGTTCCTGGGGGGAGCCCCAGCATTTT. Translated: CASSSWGEPQHF.

This clone has just one count. This rearrangement joins TRBV13 to TRBJ2-5; 9 nucleotides agree with TRBD1. The better agreement between TRBJ2-7 and the DNA end casts doubt on the J call. The CDR3 runs to 15 residues. Germline V gene lookup returns CDR1 PRHDT and CDR2 FYEKMQ (reference sequence). CDR3 coding DNA: TGTGCCAGCAGCTCCCGAGGGACAGGGTCCTACGAGCAGTACTTC. Translated: CASSSRGTGSYEQYF.

The chain links TRBV28 to TRBJ1-2; 7 bases agree with TRBD1. CDR1 MDHEN and CDR2 SYDVKM come from the germline V gene. CDR3 length: 15 amino acids. Germline trimming cut 5 bases from V and 4 bases from J; bases unmatched to any gene: 10. CDR3 amino acids: CASSKQGGVSYGYTF. CDR3 DNA sequence: TGTGCCAGCAGTAAACAAGGGGGCGTGAGCTATGGCTACACCTTC.

J is TRBJ1-2 and V is TRBV6-1; 10 nucleotides agree with TRBD1. The CDR3 runs 13 residues. V lost 8 bases to trimming and J lost 8 bases; unmatched junction nucleotides: 8. Germline V CDR1 and CDR2: MNHNS, SASEGT. CDR3 residues: CASEGTGAGGYTF. The DNA of the CDR3 is TGTGCCAGCGAGGGGACAGGGGCGGGAGGCTACACCTTC.

The V gene is TRBV25-1, the J gene TRBJ2-1, with D possibly matching TRBD2 (7 bases). From germline, CDR1 is MGHDK and CDR2 SYGVNS. Trimming removed 1 base at V and 6 bases at J, with 10 bases between. The CDR3 runs to 14 residues. CDR3 residues: CASSELGGGNEQFF. The DNA of the CDR3 is TGTGCCAGCAGTGAATTAGGGGGGGGCAATGAGCAGTTCTTC.

There are a few counts of this clone. The CDR3 spells CASSVAGTANTEAFF. CDR3 in DNA: TGTGCCAGCAGCGTAGCCGGGACAGCGAACACTGAAGCTTTCTTT. V gene TRBV9 combines with J gene TRBJ1-1, with 7 bases lining up with TRBD1. This CDR3 is built from 15 residues. Per the germline V gene, CDR1 is SGDLS and CDR2 is YYNGEE. Losses at the gene ends were 0 bases for V and 1 base for J; bases not matched to a gene: 3.

The chain couples TRBV5-8 to TRBJ1-6; D ambiguous. Germline assignment: CDR1 SGHTS and CDR2 YDEGEE. The germline V and J ends were trimmed by 0 bases and 9 bases, with 7 bases remaining between them. This CDR3 is built from 13 residues. The CDR3 is CASSLVVGSPLHF. The CDR3 DNA reads as TGTGCCAGCAGCTTGGTGGTCGGTTCACCCCTCCACTTT.

This sequence joins TRBV30 and TRBJ1-4; D gene unclear. The CDR3 totals 16 residues. Germline CDR1 GTSNPN, CDR2 SVGIG (reference sequence). Between the trimmed V and J ends, which lost 2 bases and 4 bases, there was a span of 17 bases. In nucleotides, the CDR3 is TGTGCCTGGAGTCTGCCGGGTCTAGCCTATAATGAAAAACTGTTTTTT. As protein: CAWSLPGLAYNEKLFF.